This TCR beta chain is from a study of blood T cell repertoires in COVID-19. Study summary: The samples span acute and convalescent COVID-19 from the United States, Italy and Spain. PBMCs, B-cell-depleted T cells, or T cells provided the cDNA or gDNA that made up the material.

Per the study methods: For nucleated cells, counts were estimated from reference gene primer amplification. Using immunoSEQ multiplex PCR, the repertoire was profiled, and TCRdb retains in-frame clones only, with some absent. Clone size and the V and J calls come from that table; the DNA yielded D and trimming. In the table there are tens of thousands of clones, 75% to 90% of which are singletons. The sample was peripheral blood. The TCR was taken from a man over 45 with active or convalescent COVID-19.

The chain's CDR3 is CASSFRQIPSYEQYF. CDR3 in DNA: TGTGCCAGCAGCTTTCGACAGATTCCGTCCTACGAGCAGTACTTC. The chain is built from TRBV9 and TRBJ2-7, with TRBD1 as a possible D gene (5 bases). The germline CDR1 and CDR2 sequences are SGDLS and YYNGEE. The CDR3 consists of 15 residues. Trimming left V 4 bases short and J 1 base short, with 15 bases between.